This T cell receptor beta chain emerged from a study of T cell changes during pregnancy in multiple sclerosis. This table comes from immunoSEQ multiplex PCR, and its TCRdb copy is limited to in-frame clones, with some not included. This table holds around 66,000 clones, roughly nine tenths found once. The CDR3 has 12 residues. V gave up 6 bases and J gave up 4 bases, with 9 bases separating them. Germline-derived CDR1 and CDR2 are SNHLY and FYNNEI. This TCR came from a female donor in good health, enrolled as a control in a pregnancy study. Sequencing used peripheral blood, obtained in the third trimester of pregnancy. The J gene is TRBJ1-2, the V gene TRBV2; D is uncertain. This CDR3 reads CASSQRIYGYTF. The CDR3, as DNA: TGTGCCAGCAGCCAGAGGATCTATGGCTACACCTTC.